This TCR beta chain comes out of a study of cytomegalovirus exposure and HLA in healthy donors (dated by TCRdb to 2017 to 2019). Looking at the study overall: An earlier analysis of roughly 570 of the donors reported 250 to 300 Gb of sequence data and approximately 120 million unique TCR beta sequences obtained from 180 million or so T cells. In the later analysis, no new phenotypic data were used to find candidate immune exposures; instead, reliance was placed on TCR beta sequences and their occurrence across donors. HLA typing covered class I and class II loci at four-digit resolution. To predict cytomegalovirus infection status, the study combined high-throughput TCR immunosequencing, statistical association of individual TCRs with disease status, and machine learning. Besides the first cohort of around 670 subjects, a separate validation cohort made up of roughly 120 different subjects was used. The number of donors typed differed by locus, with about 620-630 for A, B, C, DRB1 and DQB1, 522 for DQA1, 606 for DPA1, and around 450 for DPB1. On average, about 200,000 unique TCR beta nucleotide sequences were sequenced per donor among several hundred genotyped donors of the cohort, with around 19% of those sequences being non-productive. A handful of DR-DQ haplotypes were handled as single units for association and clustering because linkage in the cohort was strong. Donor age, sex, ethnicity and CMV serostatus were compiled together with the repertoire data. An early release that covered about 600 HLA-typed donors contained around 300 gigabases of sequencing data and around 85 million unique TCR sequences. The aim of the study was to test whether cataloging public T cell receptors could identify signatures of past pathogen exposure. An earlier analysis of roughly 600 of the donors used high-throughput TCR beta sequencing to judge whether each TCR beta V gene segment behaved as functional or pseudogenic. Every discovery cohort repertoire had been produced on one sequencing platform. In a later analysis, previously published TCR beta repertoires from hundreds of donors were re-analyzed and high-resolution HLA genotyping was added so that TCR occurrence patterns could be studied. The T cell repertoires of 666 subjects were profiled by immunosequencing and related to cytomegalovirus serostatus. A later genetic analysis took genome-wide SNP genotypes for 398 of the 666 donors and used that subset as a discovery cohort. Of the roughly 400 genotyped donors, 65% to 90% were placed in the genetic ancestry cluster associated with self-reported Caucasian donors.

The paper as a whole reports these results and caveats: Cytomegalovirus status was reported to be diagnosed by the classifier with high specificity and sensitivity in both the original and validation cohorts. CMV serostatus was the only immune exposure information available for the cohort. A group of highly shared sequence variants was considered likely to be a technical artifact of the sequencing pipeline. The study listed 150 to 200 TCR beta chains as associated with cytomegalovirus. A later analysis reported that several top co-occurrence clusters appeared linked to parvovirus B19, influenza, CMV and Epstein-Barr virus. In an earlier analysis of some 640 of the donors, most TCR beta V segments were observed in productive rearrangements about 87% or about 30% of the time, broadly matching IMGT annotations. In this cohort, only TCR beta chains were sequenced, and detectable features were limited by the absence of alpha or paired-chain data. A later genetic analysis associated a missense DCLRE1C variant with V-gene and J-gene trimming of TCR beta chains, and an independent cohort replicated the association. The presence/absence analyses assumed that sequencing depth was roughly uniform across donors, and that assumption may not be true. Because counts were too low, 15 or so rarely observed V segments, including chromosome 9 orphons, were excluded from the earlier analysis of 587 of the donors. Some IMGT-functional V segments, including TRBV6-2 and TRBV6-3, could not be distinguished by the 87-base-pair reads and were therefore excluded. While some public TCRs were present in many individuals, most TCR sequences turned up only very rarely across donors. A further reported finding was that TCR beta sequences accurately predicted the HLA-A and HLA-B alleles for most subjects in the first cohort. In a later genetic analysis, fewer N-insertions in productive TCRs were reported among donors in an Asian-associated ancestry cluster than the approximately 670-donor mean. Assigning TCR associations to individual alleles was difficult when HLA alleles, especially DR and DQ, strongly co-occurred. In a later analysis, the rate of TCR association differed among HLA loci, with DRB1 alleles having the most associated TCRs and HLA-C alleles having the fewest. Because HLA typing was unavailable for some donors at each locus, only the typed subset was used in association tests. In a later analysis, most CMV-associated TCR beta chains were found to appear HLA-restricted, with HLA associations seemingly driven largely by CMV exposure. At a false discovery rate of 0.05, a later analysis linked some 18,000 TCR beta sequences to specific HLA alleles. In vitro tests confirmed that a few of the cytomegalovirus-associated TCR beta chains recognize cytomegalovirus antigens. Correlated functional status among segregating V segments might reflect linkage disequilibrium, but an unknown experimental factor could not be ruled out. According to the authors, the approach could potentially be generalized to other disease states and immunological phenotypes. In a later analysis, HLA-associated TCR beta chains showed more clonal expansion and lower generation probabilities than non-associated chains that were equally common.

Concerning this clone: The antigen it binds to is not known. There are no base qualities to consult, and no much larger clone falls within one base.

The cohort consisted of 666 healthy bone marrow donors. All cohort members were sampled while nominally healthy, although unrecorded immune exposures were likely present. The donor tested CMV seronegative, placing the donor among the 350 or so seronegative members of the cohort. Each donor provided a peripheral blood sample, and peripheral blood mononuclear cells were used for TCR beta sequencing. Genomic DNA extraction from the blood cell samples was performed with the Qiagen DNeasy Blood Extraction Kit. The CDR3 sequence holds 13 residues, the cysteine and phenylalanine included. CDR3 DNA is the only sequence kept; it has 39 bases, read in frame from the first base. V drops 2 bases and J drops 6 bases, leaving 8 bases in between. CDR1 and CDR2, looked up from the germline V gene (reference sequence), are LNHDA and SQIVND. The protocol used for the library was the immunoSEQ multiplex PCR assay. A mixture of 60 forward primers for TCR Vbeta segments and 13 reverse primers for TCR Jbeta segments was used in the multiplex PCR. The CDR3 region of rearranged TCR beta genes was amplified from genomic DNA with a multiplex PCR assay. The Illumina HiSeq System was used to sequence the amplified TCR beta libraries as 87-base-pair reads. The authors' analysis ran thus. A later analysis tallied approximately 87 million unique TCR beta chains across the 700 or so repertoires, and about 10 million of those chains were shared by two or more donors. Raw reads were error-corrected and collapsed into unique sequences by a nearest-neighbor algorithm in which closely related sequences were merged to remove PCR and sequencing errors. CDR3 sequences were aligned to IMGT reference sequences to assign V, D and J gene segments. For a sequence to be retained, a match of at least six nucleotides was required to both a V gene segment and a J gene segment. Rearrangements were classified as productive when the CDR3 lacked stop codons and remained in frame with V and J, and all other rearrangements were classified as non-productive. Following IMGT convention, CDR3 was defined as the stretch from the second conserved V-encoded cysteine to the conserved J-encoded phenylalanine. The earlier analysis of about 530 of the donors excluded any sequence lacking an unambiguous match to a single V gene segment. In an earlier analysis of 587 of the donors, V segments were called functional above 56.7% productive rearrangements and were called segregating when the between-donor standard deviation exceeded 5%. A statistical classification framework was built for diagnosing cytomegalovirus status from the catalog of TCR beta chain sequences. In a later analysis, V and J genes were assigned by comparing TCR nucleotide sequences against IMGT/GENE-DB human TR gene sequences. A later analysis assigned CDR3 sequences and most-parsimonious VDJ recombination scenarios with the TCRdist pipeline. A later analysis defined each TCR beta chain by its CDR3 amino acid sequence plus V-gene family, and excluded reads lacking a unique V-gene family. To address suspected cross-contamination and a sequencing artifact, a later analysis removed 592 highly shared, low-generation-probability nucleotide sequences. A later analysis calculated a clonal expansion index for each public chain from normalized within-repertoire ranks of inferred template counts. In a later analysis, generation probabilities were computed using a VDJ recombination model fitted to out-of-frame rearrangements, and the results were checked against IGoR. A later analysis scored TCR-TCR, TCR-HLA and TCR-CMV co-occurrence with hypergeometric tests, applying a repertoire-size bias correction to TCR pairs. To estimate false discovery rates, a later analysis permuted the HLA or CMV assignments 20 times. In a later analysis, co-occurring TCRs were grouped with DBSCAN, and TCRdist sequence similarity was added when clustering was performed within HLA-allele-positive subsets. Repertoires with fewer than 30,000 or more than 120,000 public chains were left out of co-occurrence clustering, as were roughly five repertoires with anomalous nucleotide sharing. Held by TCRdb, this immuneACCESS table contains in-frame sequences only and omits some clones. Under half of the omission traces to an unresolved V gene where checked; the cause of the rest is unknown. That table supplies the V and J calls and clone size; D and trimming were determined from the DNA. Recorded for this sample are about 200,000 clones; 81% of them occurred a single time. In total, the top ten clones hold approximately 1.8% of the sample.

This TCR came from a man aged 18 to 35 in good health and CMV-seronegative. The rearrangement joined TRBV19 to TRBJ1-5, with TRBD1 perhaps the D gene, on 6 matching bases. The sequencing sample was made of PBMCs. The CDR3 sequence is CASSIRGIQPQHF. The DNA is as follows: TGTGCCAGTAGTATAAGGGGGATTCAGCCCCAGCATTTT.